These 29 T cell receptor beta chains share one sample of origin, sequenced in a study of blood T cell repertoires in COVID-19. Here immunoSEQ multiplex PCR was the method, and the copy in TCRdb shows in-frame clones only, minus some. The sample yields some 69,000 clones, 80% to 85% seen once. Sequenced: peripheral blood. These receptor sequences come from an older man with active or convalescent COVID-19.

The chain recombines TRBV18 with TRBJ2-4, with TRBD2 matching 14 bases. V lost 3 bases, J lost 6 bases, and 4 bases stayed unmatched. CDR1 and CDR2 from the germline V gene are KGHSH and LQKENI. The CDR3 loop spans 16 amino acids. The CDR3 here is CASSPGTSGRRNIQYF. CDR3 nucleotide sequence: TGTGCCAGCTCACCTGGGACTAGCGGGAGAAGAAACATTCAGTACTTC.

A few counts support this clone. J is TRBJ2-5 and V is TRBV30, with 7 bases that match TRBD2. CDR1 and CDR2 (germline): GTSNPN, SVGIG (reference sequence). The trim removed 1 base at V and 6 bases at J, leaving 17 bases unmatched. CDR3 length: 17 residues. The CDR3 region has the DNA TGTGCCTGGAGTGACGGGGGTCGCGGGGGTCGAGGAAAGACCCAGTACTTC. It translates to CAWSDGGRGGRGKTQYF.

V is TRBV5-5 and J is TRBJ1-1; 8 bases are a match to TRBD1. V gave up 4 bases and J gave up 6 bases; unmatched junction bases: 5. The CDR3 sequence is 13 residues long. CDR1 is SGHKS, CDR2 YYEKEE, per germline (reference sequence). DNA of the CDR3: TGTGCCAGCAGCGCACAGGGGGATGCTGAAGCTTTCTTT. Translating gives CASSAQGDAEAFF.

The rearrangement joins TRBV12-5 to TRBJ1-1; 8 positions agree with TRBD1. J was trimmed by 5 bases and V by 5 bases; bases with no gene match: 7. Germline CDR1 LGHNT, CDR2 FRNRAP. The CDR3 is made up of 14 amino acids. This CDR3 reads CASGISGGATEAFF. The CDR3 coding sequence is TGTGCTAGTGGTATCTCAGGGGGCGCGACTGAAGCTTTCTTT.

In nucleotides, the CDR3 is TGTGCCAGCAGTCGAGGGTCCTACGAGCAGTACTTC. This encodes CASSRGSYEQYF. The chain joins TRBV6-2 or TRBV6-3 to TRBJ2-7, with D maybe TRBD2 (5 bases). This CDR3 is 12 amino acids long. Trimming took off 5 bases at V and 1 base at J, with 6 bases between the two ends. Germline lookup yields CDR1 MNHEY and CDR2 SVGEGT.

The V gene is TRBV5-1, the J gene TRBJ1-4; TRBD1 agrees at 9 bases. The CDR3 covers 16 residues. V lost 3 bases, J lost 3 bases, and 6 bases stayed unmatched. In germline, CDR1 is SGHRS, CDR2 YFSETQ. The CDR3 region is CASSSTGGLSNEKLFF. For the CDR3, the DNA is TGCGCCAGCAGCTCGACAGGGGGTCTATCTAATGAAAAACTGTTTTTT.

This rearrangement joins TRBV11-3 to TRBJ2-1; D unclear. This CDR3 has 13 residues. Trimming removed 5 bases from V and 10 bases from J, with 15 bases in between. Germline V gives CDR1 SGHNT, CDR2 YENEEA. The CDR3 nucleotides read TGTGCCAGCAGCCCCGGTGTAGCCGGGGAGCAGTTCTTC. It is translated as CASSPGVAGEQFF. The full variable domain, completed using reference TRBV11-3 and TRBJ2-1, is EAGVVQSPRYKIIEKKQPVAFWCNPISGHNTLYWYLQNLGQGPELLIRYENEEAVDDSQLPKDRFSAERLKGVDSTLKIQPAELGDSAVYLCASSPGVAGEQFFGPGTRLTVL.

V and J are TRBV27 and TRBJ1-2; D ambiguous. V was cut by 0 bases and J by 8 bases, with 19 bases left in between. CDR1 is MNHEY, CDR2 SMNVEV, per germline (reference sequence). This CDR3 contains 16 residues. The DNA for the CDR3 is TGTGCCAGCAGTTTATCTCCTACAGCCCCAGTACGGGGCTACACCTTC. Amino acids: CASSLSPTAPVRGYTF.

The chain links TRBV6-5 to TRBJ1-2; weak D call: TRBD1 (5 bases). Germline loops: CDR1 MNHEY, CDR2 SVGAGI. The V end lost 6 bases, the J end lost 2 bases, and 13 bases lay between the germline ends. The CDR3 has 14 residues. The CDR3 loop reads CASRNTGGNYGYTF. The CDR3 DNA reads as TGTGCCAGCAGGAACACTGGGGGGAACTATGGCTACACCTTC.

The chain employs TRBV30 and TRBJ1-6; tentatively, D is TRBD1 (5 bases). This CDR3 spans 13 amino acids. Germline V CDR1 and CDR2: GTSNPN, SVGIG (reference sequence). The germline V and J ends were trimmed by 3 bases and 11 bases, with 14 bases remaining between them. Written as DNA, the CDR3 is TGTGCCTGGAGCGTAGGGGCAAGGCCACCCCTCCACTTT. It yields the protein CAWSVGARPPLHF.

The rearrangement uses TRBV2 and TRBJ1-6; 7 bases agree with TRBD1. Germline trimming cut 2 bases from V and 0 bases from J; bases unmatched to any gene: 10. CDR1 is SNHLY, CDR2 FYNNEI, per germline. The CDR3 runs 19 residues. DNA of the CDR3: TGTGCCAGCAGTGAACAGGGGGTAACAAAGGGCTCCTATAATTCACCCCTCCACTTT. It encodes CASSEQGVTKGSYNSPLHF.

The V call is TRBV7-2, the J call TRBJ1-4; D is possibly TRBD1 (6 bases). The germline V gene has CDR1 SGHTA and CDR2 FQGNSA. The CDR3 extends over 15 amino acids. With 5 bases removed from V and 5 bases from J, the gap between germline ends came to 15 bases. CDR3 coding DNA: TGTGCCAGCAGCCTGGGGGCAGGCTACAATGAAAAACTGTTTTTT. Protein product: CASSLGAGYNEKLFF.

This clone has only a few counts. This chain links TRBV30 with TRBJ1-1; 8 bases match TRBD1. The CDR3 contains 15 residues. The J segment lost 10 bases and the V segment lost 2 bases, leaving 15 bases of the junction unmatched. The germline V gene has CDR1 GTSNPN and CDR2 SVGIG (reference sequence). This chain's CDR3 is CAWSPIAGVRGRAFF. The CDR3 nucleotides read TGTGCCTGGAGTCCAATAGCTGGGGTCAGGGGGCGAGCTTTCTTT.

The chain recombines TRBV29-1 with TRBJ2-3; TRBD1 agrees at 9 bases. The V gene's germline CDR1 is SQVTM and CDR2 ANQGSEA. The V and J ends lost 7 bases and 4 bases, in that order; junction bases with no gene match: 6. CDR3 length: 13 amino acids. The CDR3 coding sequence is TGCAGCGCGGGACAGGGAAGGGCAGATACGCAGTATTTT. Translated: CSAGQGRADTQYF.

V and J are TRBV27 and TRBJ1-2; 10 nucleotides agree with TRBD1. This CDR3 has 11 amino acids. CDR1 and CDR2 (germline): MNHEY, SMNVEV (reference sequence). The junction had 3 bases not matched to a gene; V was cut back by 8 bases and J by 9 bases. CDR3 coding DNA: TGTGCCAGCCGGACAGGGGGTCGCTACACCTTC. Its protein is CASRTGGRYTF.

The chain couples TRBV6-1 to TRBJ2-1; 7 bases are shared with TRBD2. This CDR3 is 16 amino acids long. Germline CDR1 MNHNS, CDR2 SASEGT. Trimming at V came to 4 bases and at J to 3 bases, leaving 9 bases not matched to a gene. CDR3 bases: TGTGCCAGCAGTGCCCCCGTGGGAGGGGTCTACAATGAGCAGTTCTTC. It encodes CASSAPVGGVYNEQFF.

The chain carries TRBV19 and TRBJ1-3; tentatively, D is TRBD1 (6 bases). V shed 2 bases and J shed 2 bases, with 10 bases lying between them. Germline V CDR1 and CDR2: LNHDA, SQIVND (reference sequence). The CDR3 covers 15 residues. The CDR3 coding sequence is TGTGCCAGTAGTATAACAGGGCCGGCTGGAAACACCATATATTTT. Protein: CASSITGPAGNTIYF.

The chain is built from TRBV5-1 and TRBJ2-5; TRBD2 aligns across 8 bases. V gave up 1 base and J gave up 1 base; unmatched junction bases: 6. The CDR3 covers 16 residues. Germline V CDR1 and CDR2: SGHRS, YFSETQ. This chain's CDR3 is CASSLRSSGSQETQYF. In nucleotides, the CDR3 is TGCGCCAGCAGCTTGCGGTCTAGCGGGTCCCAAGAGACCCAGTACTTC.

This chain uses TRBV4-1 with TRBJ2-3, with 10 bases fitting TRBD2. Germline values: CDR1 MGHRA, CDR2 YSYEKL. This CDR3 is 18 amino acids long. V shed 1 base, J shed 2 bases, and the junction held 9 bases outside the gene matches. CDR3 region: CASSQVESGGGHTDTQYF. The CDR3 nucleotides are TGCGCCAGCAGCCAAGTAGAGAGCGGGGGGGGCCACACAGATACGCAGTATTTT.

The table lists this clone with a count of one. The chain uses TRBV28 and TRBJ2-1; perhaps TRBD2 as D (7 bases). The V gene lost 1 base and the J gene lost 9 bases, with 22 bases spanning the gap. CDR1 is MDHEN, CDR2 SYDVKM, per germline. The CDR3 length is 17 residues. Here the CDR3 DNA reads TGTGCCAGCAGTTTATTGGTTGGACAGCGGGGCTCCTCTGAGCAGTTCTTC. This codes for CASSLLVGQRGSSEQFF.

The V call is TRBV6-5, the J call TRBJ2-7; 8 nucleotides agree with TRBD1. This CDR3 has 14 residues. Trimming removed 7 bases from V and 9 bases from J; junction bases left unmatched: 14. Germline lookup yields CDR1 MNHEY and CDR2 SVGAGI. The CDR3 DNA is TGTGCCAGCATTGGACAGGGCCTACCGGGGAGGCAGTACTTC. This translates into CASIGQGLPGRQYF.

CDR3 nucleotide sequence: TGTGCCAGCAGCTTCCGGCGGGGGGGCCACGATACGCAGTATTTT. Protein sequence: CASSFRRGGHDTQYF. The chain is built from TRBV5-6 and TRBJ2-3; 9 bases fit TRBD2. Trimming took 2 bases from V and 6 from J; bases not matched to a gene: 7. The germline V gene encodes CDR1 SGHDT and CDR2 YYEEEE. The CDR3 is 15 residues long.

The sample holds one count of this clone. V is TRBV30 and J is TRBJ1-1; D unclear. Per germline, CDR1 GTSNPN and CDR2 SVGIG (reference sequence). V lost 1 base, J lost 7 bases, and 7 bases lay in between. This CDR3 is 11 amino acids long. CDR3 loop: CAWSEQSEAFF. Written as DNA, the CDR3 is TGTGCCTGGAGTGAACAGAGTGAAGCTTTCTTT. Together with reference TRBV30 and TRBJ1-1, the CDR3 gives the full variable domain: SQTIHQWPATLVQPVGSPLSLECTVEGTSNPNLYWYRQAAGRGLQLLFYSVGIGQISSEVPQNLSASRPQDRQFILSSKKLLLSDSGFYLCAWSEQSEAFFGQGTRLTVV.

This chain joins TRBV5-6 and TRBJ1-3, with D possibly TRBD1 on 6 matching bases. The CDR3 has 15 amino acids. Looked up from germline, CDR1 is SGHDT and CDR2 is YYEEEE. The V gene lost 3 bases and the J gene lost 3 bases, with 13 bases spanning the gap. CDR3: CASSSDRTGGNTIYF. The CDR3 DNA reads TGTGCCAGCAGCTCCGACAGGACGGGTGGAAACACCATATATTTT.

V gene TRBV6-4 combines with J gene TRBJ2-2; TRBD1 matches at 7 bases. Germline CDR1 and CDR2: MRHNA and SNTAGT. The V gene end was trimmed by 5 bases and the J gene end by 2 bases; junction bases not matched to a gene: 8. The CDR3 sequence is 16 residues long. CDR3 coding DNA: TGTGCCAGCAGTTCCGGGACAGCTCAAAACACCGGGGAGCTGTTTTTT. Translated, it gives CASSSGTAQNTGELFF.

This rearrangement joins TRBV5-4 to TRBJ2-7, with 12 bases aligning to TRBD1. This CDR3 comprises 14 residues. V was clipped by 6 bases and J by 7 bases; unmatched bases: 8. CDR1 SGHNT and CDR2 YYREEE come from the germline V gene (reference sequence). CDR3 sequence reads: CASTRDRGPGEQYF. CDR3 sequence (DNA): TGTGCCAGCACCCGGGACAGGGGGCCAGGGGAGCAGTACTTC.

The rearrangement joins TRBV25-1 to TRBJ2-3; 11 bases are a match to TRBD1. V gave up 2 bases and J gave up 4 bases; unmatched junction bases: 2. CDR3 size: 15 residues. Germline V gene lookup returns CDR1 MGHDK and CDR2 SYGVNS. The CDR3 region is CASSEGDRGADTQYF. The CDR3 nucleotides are TGTGCCAGCAGTGAAGGGGACAGGGGGGCAGATACGCAGTATTTT.

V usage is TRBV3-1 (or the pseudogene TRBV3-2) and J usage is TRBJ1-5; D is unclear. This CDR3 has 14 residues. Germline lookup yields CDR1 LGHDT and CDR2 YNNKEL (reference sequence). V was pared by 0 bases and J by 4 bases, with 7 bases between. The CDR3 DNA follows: TGTGCCAGCAGCCAAGATGGCGGGAATCAGCCCCAGCATTTT. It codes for CASSQDGGNQPQHF.

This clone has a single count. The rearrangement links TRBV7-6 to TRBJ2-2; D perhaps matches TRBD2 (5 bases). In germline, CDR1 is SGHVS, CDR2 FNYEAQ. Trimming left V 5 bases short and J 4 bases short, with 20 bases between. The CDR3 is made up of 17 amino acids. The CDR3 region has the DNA TGTGCCAGCAGCCACGGCCTAGGTGGGAGCGGCACCGGGGAGCTGTTTTTT. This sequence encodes CASSHGLGGSGTGELFF.